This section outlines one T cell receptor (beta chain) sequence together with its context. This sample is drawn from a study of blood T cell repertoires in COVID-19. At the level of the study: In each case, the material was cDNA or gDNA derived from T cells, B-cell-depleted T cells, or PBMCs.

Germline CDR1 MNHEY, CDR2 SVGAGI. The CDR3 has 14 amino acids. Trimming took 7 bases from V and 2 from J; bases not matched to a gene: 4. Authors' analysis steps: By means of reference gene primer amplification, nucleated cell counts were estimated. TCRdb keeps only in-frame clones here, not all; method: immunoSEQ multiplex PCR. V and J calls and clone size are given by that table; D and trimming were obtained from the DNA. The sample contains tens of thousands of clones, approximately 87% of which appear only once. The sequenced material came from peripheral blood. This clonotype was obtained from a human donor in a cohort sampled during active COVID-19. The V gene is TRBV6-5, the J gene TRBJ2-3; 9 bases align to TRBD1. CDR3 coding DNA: TGTGCCAGCAATCGGGACAGGGCCACAGATACGCAGTATTTT. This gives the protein CASNRDRATDTQYF.